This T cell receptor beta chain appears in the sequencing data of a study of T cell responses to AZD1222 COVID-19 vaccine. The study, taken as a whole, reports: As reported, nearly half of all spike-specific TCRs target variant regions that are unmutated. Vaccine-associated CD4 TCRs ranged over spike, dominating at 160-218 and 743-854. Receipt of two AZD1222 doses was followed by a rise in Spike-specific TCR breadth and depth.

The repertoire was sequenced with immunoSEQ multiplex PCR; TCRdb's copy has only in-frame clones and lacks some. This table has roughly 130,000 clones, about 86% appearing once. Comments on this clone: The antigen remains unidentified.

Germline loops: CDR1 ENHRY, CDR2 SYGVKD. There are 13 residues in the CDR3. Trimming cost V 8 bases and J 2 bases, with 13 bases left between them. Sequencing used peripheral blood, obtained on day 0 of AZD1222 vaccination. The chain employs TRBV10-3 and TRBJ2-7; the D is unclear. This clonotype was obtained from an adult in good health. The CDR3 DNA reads TGTGCCATCTCCCGCAGCGTTGCCTACGAGCAGTACTTC. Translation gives CAISRSVAYEQYF.